The clone carrying this T cell receptor (beta chain) was counted only a few times. Its target is not known. The authors amplified TCR beta CDR3 regions from RNA transcripts. The first round was an RT-PCR with HTBI primers, and the second round was a multiplex PCR. TCRdb reprocessed the multiplex PCR reads via MiXCR and lists one record per CDR3 protein. The data contain 200,000 to 250,000 distinct CDR3 sequences, approximately 42% of them singletons. The data derive from a study of Graves' ophthalmopathy and Graves' hyperthyroidism. Overall study findings and caveats: The blood repertoire also included most expanded thyroid clonotypes above 0.001 frequency.

Patients with other autoimmune diseases, uncontrolled infections, pregnancy or lactation were excluded. Physicians reached a diagnosis by relying on clinical symptoms, serum thyroxine, TRAb, thyroid ultrasound and orbital computed tomography. Germline CDR1 and CDR2: SEHNR and FQNEAQ (reference sequence). This CDR3 comprises 12 residues. V was pared by 5 bases and J by 6 bases, with 7 bases between. The rearrangement joins TRBV7-9 to TRBJ2-2; D is undetermined. The sample taken for sequencing was peripheral blood. The receptor's source is an adult man with Graves' ophthalmopathy. The CDR3 nucleotides read TGTGCCAGCAGCCCAGGATCCGGGGAGCTGTTTTTT. It yields the protein CASSPGSGELFF. The whole variable domain, filled in from reference TRBV7-9 and TRBJ2-2, reads DTGVSQNPRHKITKRGQNVTFRCDPISEHNRLYWYRQTLGQGPEFLTYFQNEAQLEKSRLLSDRFSAERPKGSFSTLEIQRTEQGDSAMYLCASSPGSGELFFGEGSRLTVL.